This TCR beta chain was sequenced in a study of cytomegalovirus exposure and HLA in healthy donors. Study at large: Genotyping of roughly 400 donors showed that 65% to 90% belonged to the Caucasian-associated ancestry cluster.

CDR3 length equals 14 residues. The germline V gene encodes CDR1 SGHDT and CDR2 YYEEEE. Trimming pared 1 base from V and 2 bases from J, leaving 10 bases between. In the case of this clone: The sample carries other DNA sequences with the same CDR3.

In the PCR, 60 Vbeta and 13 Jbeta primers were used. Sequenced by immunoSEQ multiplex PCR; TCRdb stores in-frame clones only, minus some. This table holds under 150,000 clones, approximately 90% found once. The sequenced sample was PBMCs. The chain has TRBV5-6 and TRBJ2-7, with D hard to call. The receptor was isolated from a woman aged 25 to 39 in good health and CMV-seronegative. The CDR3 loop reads CASSLRPTAYEQYF. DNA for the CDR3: TGTGCCAGCAGCTTGCGTCCCACGGCCTACGAGCAGTACTTC.